One and the same sample provided the 4 T cell receptor beta chains below, sequenced in a study of OX40 agonist ivuxolimab in advanced cancers. Libraries were prepared by immunoSEQ multiplex PCR; TCRdb keeps only in-frame clonotypes and omits some of them. The table lists approximately 70,000 clones, about 80% of them singletons. Sequencing used CD4+ or CD8+ T cells sorted from blood, obtained in a trial of the OX40 agonist ivuxolimab. These receptors were obtained from an adult with an advanced solid tumor such as melanoma, head and neck, liver or kidney cancer.

This chain uses TRBV7-6 with TRBJ2-2; maybe TRBD1 (6 bases). The CDR3 covers 15 residues. The V and J ends lost 3 bases and 0 bases respectively, with 8 bases between them. The germline V gene encodes CDR1 SGHVS and CDR2 FNYEAQ. Here the CDR3 reads CASSFRGPNTGELFF. The CDR3 DNA is TGTGCCAGCAGCTTCAGGGGCCCGAACACCGGGGAGCTGTTTTTT.

The chain joins TRBV11-2 to TRBJ2-5; D uncertain. The J call may not be correct, given that the DNA end is closer to TRBJ2-7. The CDR3 loop spans 12 amino acids. The germline V gene has CDR1 SGHAT and CDR2 FQNNGV. Here the CDR3 reads CASSSYNYEQYF. DNA of the CDR3: TGTGCCAGCAGTTCCTATAACTACGAGCAGTACTTC.

The chain carries TRBV28 and TRBJ1-2; TRBD1 might be the D (6 bases). This CDR3 contains 15 residues. Germline V gene sequence: CDR1 MDHEN, CDR2 SYDVKM. The ends were cut back, 5 bases at V and 0 bases at J, with 13 bases in the middle. The CDR3 coding sequence is TGTGCCAGCAGTGTACAGGGCCCCTCTAACTATGGCTACACCTTC. Translation gives CASSVQGPSNYGYTF.

The V and J genes are TRBV5-1 and TRBJ1-4; D remains unclear. V lost 4 bases, J lost 4 bases, and 17 bases lay in between. This CDR3 is built from 16 residues. CDR1 SGHRS and CDR2 YFSETQ come from the germline V gene. The CDR3 loop reads CASSPLSSPNNEKLFF. CDR3 in DNA: TGCGCCAGCAGCCCTCTAAGCAGTCCCAATAATGAAAAACTGTTTTTT.